These 25 T cell receptor beta chains were all obtained from the same sample, sequenced in a study of blood T cell repertoires in COVID-19. Libraries were prepared by immunoSEQ multiplex PCR; TCRdb keeps only in-frame clonotypes and omits some of them. The sample contains roughly 150,000 clones, roughly 80% of which appear only once. The sample was peripheral blood. Receptors originate from an elderly woman with acute or convalescent COVID-19.

Only a few counts were recorded for this clone. The CDR3 spells CASSPRVDRANEQFF. Here the CDR3 DNA reads TGTGCCAGCAGCCCCCGGGTGGACAGGGCCAATGAGCAGTTCTTC. This chain uses TRBV7-9 with TRBJ2-1; TRBD1 agrees at 8 bases. V trimming: 5 bases; J trimming: 6 bases; junction bases outside the gene matches: 9. Germline values: CDR1 SEHNR, CDR2 FQNEAQ (reference sequence). The CDR3 covers 15 residues.

A single count supports this clone. The CDR3 here is CASSETPQSTHEQYF. The DNA of the CDR3 is TGTGCCAGCAGTGAAACCCCACAGAGTACCCACGAGCAGTACTTC. V usage is TRBV6-1 and J usage is TRBJ2-7; D gene uncertain. V gave up 2 bases and J gave up 5 bases, with 16 bases separating them. The germline V gene has CDR1 MNHNS and CDR2 SASEGT. The CDR3 sequence is 15 residues long.

The rearrangement uses TRBV9 and TRBJ2-3, with D possibly matching TRBD2 (6 bases). The CDR3 totals 14 residues. Germline V gives CDR1 SGDLS, CDR2 YYNGEE. V lost 4 bases and J 4 bases, leaving 13 bases between the germline ends. CDR3 nucleotide sequence: TGTGCCAGCAGCCCTCAGCGGGTCCCAGATACGCAGTATTTT. Protein product: CASSPQRVPDTQYF.

This rearrangement joins TRBV5-1 to TRBJ1-5; TRBD1 might be the D (5 bases). This CDR3 contains 14 residues. V was cut by 2 bases and J by 3 bases, with 9 bases left in between. Germline V lookup: CDR1 SGHRS, CDR2 YFSETQ. The CDR3 DNA reads TGCGCCAGCAGCTTAGGGGTGTCCAATCAGCCCCAGCATTTT. Its protein product is CASSLGVSNQPQHF.

The chain combines TRBV2 with TRBJ2-4; TRBD2 aligns across 8 bases. Germline loops: CDR1 SNHLY, CDR2 FYNNEI. V was clipped by 10 bases and J by 5 bases; unmatched bases: 7. The CDR3 spans 13 residues. The CDR3 loop is CANGGGVENIQYF. The CDR3 DNA reads TGTGCCAACGGGGGGGGAGTTGAAAACATTCAGTACTTC.

This clone appeared once. V is TRBV18 and J is TRBJ1-5, with a tentative D call TRBD1 (5 bases). Trimming removed 3 bases from V and 2 bases from J, with 11 bases in between. This CDR3 is 15 amino acids long. CDR1 KGHSH and CDR2 LQKENI come from the germline V gene. CDR3 region: CASSPEGSGNQPQHF. The CDR3 DNA sequence: TGTGCCAGCTCACCGGAGGGGTCTGGCAATCAGCCCCAGCATTTT.

Only a few counts were recorded for this clone. The chain couples TRBV7-2 to TRBJ1-1; possibly TRBD1 for D (6 bases). Deletions cut 4 bases from V and 0 bases from J, with 12 bases between. Germline loops: CDR1 SGHTA, CDR2 FQGNSA. The CDR3 length is 15 residues. The chain's CDR3 is CASSSLDRMNTEAFF. The CDR3 DNA is TGTGCCAGCAGCTCACTCGACAGGATGAACACTGAAGCTTTCTTT.

J is TRBJ1-1 and V is TRBV2; possible D gene TRBD1, 6 bases. V lost 3 bases and J 4 bases, leaving 15 bases between the germline ends. The CDR3 length is 15 residues. Germline V gives CDR1 SNHLY, CDR2 FYNNEI. Here the CDR3 DNA reads TGTGCCAGCAGTGAGAGGGGCCAGGGGTTCACTGAAGCTTTCTTT. Translating gives CASSERGQGFTEAFF.

This clone was detected only a few times. The chain is built from TRBV5-5 and TRBJ1-2; no clear D. V lost 0 bases and J lost 8, with 14 bases in between. CDR1 is SGHKS and CDR2 is YYEKEE in the germline V gene (reference sequence). This CDR3 contains 14 residues. The CDR3 coding sequence is TGTGCCAGCAGCTTGGATTTGACGCCAGCGGGCTACACCTTC. It translates to CASSLDLTPAGYTF. Using reference TRBV5-5 and TRBJ1-2 for the parts outside the CDR3, the full variable domain is DAGVTQSPTHLIKTRGQQVTLRCSPISGHKSVSWYQQVLGQGPQFIFQYYEKEERGRGNFPDRFSARQFPNYSSELNVNALLLGDSALYLCASSLDLTPAGYTFGSGTRLTVV.

The V and J genes are TRBV5-4 and TRBJ2-1; 8 bases are shared with TRBD2. Germline V gene lookup returns CDR1 SGHNT and CDR2 YYREEE (reference sequence). The CDR3 length is 14 residues. V was clipped by 4 bases and J by 0 bases; unmatched bases: 0. CDR3 region: CASSSGGSYNEQFF. CDR3 bases: TGTGCCAGCAGCAGCGGGGGCTCCTACAATGAGCAGTTCTTC. Supplemented by reference TRBV5-4 and TRBJ2-1, the full variable domain reads ETGVTQSPTHLIKTRGQQVTLRCSSQSGHNTVSWYQQALGQGPQFIFQYYREEENGRGNFPPRFSGLQFPNYSSELNVNALELDDSALYLCASSSGGSYNEQFFGPGTRLTVL.

This rearrangement joins TRBV11-1 to TRBJ1-1, with D tentatively TRBD1 (5 bases). CDR3 length equals 13 residues. Deletions cut 5 bases from V and 5 bases from J, with 12 bases between. Germline V gene data show CDR1 as SGHAT and CDR2 as FQDESV (reference sequence). This CDR3 is CASSASGGTEAFF. As DNA, the CDR3 is TGTGCCAGCAGCGCAAGCGGGGGGACTGAAGCTTTCTTT.

The genes are TRBV30 and TRBJ1-5, with D tentatively TRBD1 (5 bases). Germline CDR1 reads GTSNPN; CDR2 reads SVGIG (reference sequence). The CDR3 is made up of 13 amino acids. V dropped 7 bases and J dropped 5 bases, with 15 bases sitting between them. The CDR3 region has the DNA TGTGCCTCGTCTAAGGGCAGGGATCAGCCCCAGCATTTT. It encodes CASSKGRDQPQHF.

The J gene is TRBJ2-7, the V gene TRBV6-5, with TRBD2 identical over 8 bases. J lost 7 bases, V lost 5 bases, and 13 bases had no gene match. The CDR3 extends over 15 amino acids. Germline lookup yields CDR1 MNHEY and CDR2 SVGAGI. The CDR3 DNA reads as TGTGCCAGCAGTATTAGCGGGGCCGTCACTACGGAGCAGTACTTC. Its protein is CASSISGAVTTEQYF.

This clone was detected only a few times. The rearrangement uses TRBV6-5 and TRBJ1-1, with a weak D call TRBD1 (5 bases). Germline CDR1 MNHEY, CDR2 SVGAGI. Trimming took off 4 bases at V and 5 bases at J, with 14 bases between the two ends. The CDR3 length is 14 residues. In nucleotides, the CDR3 is TGTGCCAGCAGTTCTACAGGCGGTGGGACTGAAGCTTTCTTT. Amino acids: CASSSTGGGTEAFF.

The chain uses TRBV5-1 and TRBJ2-1; 8 bases are a match to TRBD2. CDR3 length: 13 residues. J gave up 8 bases and V 2 bases, and 3 bases lay outside the gene matches. Germline V gives CDR1 SGHRS, CDR2 YFSETQ. CDR3 bases: TGCGCCAGCAGCTTCGTCGGGGGGGATGAGCAGTTCTTC. Protein product: CASSFVGGDEQFF. Full variable domain (outside the CDR3, taken from reference TRBV5-1 and TRBJ2-1): KAGVTQTPRYLIKTRGQQVTLSCSPISGHRSVSWYQQTPGQGLQFLFEYFSETQRNKGNFPGRFSGRQFSNSRSEMNVSTLELGDSALYLCASSFVGGDEQFFGPGTRLTVL.

The chain combines TRBV5-1 with TRBJ1-1, with 7 bases that match TRBD1. Germline V gene data show CDR1 as SGHRS and CDR2 as YFSETQ. The V and J ends lost 4 bases and 4 bases, in that order; junction bases with no gene match: 7. The CDR3 totals 14 residues. Written as DNA, the CDR3 is TGCGCCAGCAGCCCGAATGACAGGGCCACTGAAGCTTTCTTT. It specifies CASSPNDRATEAFF.

The CDR3 bases are TGTGCCAGCAGCTCTTCGAGGGGGCGTTCCCACACTGAAGCTTTCTTT. This encodes CASSSSRGRSHTEAFF. The chain carries TRBV7-6 and TRBJ1-1, with TRBD1 identical over 7 bases. This CDR3 is 16 amino acids long. The V gene end was trimmed by 4 bases and the J gene end by 3 bases; junction bases not matched to a gene: 11. Germline V CDR1 and CDR2: SGHVS, FNYEAQ. Full variable domain (rest looked up from reference TRBV7-6 and TRBJ1-1): GAGVSQSPRYKVTKRGQDVALRCDPISGHVSLYWYRQALGQGPEFLTYFNYEAQQDKSGLPNDRFSAERPEGSISTLTIQRTEQRDSAMYRCASSSSRGRSHTEAFFGQGTRLTVV.

This chain connects TRBV4-2 to TRBJ2-7; 14 nucleotides align to TRBD2. CDR1 and CDR2 (germline): LGHNA, YNFKEQ. CDR3 length: 15 amino acids. V lost 4 bases and J lost 3; bases outside the gene matches: 2. The CDR3 DNA reads as TGTGCCAGCAGCCCGACTAGCGGGGGGGGCTACGAGCAGTACTTC. As protein: CASSPTSGGGYEQYF.

The rearrangement links TRBV7-9 to TRBJ1-2; 8 positions agree with TRBD1. With V trimmed by 2 bases and J by 4 bases, 3 bases remained unmatched. This CDR3 contains 14 residues. Germline V CDR1 and CDR2: SEHNR, FQNEAQ (reference sequence). This CDR3 reads CASSLNDRGYGYTF. CDR3 DNA: TGTGCCAGCAGCTTAAACGACAGGGGCTATGGCTACACCTTC.

This clone was observed a handful of times. The V call is TRBV19, the J call TRBJ1-1; perhaps TRBD1 as D (6 bases). Between the trimmed V and J ends, which lost 5 bases and 4 bases, there was a span of 11 bases. Germline CDR1 reads LNHDA; CDR2 reads SQIVND (reference sequence). This CDR3 is 13 amino acids long. The CDR3 region has the DNA TGTGCCAGTAGTGTCAGGGGTGTCACTGAAGCTTTCTTT. Translation gives CASSVRGVTEAFF.

The rearrangement links TRBV9 to TRBJ2-3; D may be TRBD2 (6 bases). Trimming took off 0 bases at V and 5 bases at J, with 19 bases between the two ends. CDR1 SGDLS and CDR2 YYNGEE come from the germline V gene. CDR3 size: 17 residues. The CDR3 spells CASSVELAQFSGDTQYF. CDR3 nucleotides: TGTGCCAGCAGCGTAGAACTAGCTCAGTTTAGTGGAGATACGCAGTATTTT.

The chain recombines TRBV10-1 with TRBJ2-1; TRBD1 aligns across 11 bases. This CDR3 is 14 amino acids long. Looked up from germline, CDR1 is WNHNN and CDR2 is SYGVQD (reference sequence). Germline trimming cut 2 bases from V and 9 bases from J; bases unmatched to any gene: 3. The DNA of the CDR3 is TGCGCCAGCAGTGAGGGACAGGGGGCGAGTGAGCAGTTCTTC. This sequence encodes CASSEGQGASEQFF.

The V call is TRBV6-5, the J call TRBJ1-5; 11 bases align to TRBD1. In germline, CDR1 is MNHEY, CDR2 SVGAGI. Trimming removed 6 bases from V and 6 bases from J; junction bases left unmatched: 4. The CDR3 is 14 residues long. CDR3: CASRHGQGAQPQHF. In DNA form, the CDR3 reads TGTGCCAGCAGACACGGACAGGGGGCTCAGCCCCAGCATTTT.

Notes on this clone: The junction departs from germline at one end; a sequencing error may be responsible. The chain is built from TRBV7-8 and TRBJ1-2; 8 bases are shared with TRBD1. There are 17 residues in the CDR3. Germline V gives CDR1 SGHVS, CDR2 FQNEAQ. CDR3 coding DNA: TGTGCCAGCAGCTTAGCGAGGTGGCAGGGGGCTAATTATGGCTACACCTTC. Amino acids: CASSLARWQGANYGYTF. The whole variable domain, remainder taken from reference TRBV7-8 and TRBJ1-2, is GAGVSQSPRYKVAKRGQDVALRCDPISGHVSLFWYQQALGQGPEFLTYFQNEAQLDKSGLPSDRFFAERPEGSVSTLKIQRTQQEDSAVYLCASSLARWQGANYGYTFGSGTRLTVV.

The chain combines TRBV7-3 with TRBJ2-3, with D perhaps TRBD2 (5 bases). CDR1 and CDR2 (germline): SGHTA, FQGTGA. The ends were cut back, 6 bases at V and 2 bases at J, with 12 bases in the middle. This CDR3 has 14 residues. Here the CDR3 DNA reads TGTGCCAGCAGACCGGACTCGAACACAGATACGCAGTATTTT. Its translation is CASRPDSNTDTQYF.